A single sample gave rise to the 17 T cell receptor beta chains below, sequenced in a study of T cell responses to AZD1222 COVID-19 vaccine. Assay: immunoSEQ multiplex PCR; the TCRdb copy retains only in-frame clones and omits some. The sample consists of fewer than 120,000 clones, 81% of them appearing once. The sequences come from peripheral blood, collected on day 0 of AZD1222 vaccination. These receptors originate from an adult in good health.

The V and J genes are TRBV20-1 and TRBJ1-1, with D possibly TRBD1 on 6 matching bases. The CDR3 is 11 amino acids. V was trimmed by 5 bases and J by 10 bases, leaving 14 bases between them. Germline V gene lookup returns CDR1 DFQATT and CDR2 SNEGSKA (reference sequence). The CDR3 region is CSAGGTLGAFF. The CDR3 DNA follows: TGCAGTGCTGGAGGGACACTAGGAGCTTTCTTT.

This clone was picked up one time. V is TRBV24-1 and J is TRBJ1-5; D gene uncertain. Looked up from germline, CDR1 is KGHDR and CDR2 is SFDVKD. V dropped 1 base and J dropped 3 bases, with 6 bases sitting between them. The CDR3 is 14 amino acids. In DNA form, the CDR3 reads TGTGCCACCAGTGATTTTAGGTCCAATCAGCCCCAGCATTTT. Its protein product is CATSDFRSNQPQHF.

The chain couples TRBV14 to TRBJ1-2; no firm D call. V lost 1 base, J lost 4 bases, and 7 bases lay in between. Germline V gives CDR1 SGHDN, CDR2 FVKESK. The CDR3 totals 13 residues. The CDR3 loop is CASSQGQTYGYTF. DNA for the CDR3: TGTGCCAGCAGCCAAGGGCAGACCTATGGCTACACCTTC.

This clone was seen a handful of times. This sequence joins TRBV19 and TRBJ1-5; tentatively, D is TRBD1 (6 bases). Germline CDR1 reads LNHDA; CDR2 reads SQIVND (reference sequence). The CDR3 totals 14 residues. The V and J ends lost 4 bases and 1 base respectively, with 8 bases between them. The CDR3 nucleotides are TGTGCCAGTAGTAATGGGGGCAGCAATCAGCCCCAGCATTTT. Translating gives CASSNGGSNQPQHF.

The CDR3 nucleotides read TGTGCCAGCCAGGGGGCGGGGTCCTATGGCTACACCTTC. It yields the protein CASQGAGSYGYTF. The rearrangement joins TRBV27 to TRBJ1-2, with 8 bases fitting TRBD1. The CDR3 spans 13 residues. V shed 8 bases, J shed 4 bases, and the junction held 6 bases outside the gene matches. Looked up from germline, CDR1 is MNHEY and CDR2 is SMNVEV (reference sequence).

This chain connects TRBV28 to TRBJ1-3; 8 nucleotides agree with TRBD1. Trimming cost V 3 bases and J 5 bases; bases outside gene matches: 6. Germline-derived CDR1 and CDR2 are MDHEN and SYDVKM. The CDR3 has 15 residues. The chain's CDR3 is CASSFRDRTRNTIYF. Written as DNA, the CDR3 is TGTGCCAGCAGTTTTCGGGACAGGACAAGAAACACCATATATTTT.

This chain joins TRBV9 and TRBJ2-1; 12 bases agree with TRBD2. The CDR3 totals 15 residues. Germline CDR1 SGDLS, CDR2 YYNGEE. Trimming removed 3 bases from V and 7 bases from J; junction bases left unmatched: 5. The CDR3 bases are TGTGCCAGCAGCGGAGGACTAGCGGGAAATAATGAGCAGTTCTTC. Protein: CASSGGLAGNNEQFF.

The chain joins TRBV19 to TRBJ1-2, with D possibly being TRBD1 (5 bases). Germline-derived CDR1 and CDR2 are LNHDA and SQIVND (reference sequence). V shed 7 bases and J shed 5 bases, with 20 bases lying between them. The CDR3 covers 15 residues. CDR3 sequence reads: CASTPISQGGYGYTF. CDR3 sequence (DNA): TGTGCCAGTACCCCGATATCTCAGGGCGGTTATGGCTACACCTTC.

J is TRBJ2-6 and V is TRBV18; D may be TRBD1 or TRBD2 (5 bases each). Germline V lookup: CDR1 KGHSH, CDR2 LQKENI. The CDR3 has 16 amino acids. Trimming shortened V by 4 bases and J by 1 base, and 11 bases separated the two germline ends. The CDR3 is CASSQTWGSGANVLTF. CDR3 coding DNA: TGTGCCAGCTCACAAACGTGGGGGTCTGGGGCCAACGTCCTGACTTTC. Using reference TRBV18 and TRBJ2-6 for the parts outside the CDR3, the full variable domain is NAGVMQNPRHLVRRRGQEARLRCSPMKGHSHVYWYRQLPEEGLKFMVYLQKENIIDESGMPKERFSAEFPKEGPSILRIQQVVRGDSAAYFCASSQTWGSGANVLTFGAGSRLTVL.

This CDR3 is CASSLGGVSYEQYF. CDR3 coding DNA: TGTGCCAGCAGCTTGGGGGGGGTGTCCTACGAGCAGTACTTC. The chain employs TRBV5-8 and TRBJ2-7; possible D gene TRBD2, 6 bases. Looked up from germline, CDR1 is SGHTS and CDR2 is YDEGEE. The ends were cut back, 0 bases at V and 1 base at J, with 8 bases in the middle. This CDR3 comprises 14 residues.

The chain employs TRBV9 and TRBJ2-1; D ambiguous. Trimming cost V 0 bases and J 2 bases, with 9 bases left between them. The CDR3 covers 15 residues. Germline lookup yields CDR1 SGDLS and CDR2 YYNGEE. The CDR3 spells CASSVAVLAYNEQFF. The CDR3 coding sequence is TGTGCCAGCAGCGTAGCCGTTCTAGCCTACAATGAGCAGTTCTTC.

Here the CDR3 DNA reads TGTGCCAGTAGGCACAGGGATACCTACGAGCAGTACTTC. Translated, it gives CASRHRDTYEQYF. The chain links TRBV19 to TRBJ2-7; a possible D gene is TRBD1 (6 bases). CDR3 length: 13 residues. The V gene lost 6 bases and the J gene lost 2 bases, with 11 bases spanning the gap. Germline V gene lookup returns CDR1 LNHDA and CDR2 SQIVND (reference sequence).

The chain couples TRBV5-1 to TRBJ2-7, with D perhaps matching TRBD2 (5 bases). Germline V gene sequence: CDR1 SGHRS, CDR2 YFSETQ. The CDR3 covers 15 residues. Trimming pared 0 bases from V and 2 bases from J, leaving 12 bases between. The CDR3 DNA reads TGCGCCAGCAGCTTGGGGTTAGCGACACCCTACGAGCAGTACTTC. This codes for CASSLGLATPYEQYF.

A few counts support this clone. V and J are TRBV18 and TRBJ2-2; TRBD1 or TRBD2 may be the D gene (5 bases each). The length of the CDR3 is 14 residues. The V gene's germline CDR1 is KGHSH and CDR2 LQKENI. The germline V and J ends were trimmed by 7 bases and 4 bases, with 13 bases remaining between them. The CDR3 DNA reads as TGTGCCAGCTTCCCTGGGGGAACCACCGGGGAGCTGTTTTTT. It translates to CASFPGGTTGELFF.

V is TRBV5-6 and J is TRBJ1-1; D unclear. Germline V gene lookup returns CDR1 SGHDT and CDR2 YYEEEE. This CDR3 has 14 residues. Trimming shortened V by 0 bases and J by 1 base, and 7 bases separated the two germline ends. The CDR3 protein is CASSLAGRNTEAFF. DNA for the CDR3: TGTGCCAGCAGCTTGGCCGGGAGGAACACTGAAGCTTTCTTT.

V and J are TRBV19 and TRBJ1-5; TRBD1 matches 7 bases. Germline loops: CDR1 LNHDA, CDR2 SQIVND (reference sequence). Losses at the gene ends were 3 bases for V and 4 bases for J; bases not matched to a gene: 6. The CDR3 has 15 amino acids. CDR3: CASSIRQGRNQPQHF. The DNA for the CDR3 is TGTGCCAGTAGTATTCGACAGGGACGAAATCAGCCCCAGCATTTT.

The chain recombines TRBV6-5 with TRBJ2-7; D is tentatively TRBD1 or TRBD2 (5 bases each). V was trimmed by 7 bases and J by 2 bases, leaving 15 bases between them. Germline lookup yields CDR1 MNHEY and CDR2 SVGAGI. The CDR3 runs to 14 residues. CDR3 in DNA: TGTGCCAGCAAAACTCAGGGCGGGCCCTACGAGCAGTACTTC. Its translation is CASKTQGGPYEQYF.